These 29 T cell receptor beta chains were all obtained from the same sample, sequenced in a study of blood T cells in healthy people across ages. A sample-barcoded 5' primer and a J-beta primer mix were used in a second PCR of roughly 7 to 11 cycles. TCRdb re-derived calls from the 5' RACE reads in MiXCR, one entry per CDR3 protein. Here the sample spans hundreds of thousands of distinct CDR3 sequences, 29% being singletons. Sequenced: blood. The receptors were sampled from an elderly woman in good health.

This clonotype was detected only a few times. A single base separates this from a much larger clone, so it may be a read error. The chain's CDR3 is CASSLDGTACYEQYF. The CDR3 bases are TGTGCCAGCAGCTTAGACGGGACAGCTTGCTACGAGCAGTACTTC. The gene calls are TRBV7-2 and TRBJ2-5; 7 bases map to TRBD1. With the DNA end fitting TRBJ2-7 better, the J assignment may be wrong. CDR1 is SGHTA, CDR2 FQGNSA, per germline. The CDR3 sequence is 15 residues long.

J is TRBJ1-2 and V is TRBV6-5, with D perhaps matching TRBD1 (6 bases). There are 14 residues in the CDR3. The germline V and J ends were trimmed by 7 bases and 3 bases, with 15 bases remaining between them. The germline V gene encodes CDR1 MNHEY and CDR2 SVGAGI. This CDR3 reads CASTSGVGDYGYTF. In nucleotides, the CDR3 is TGTGCCAGCACCTCAGGGGTTGGAGACTATGGCTACACCTTC.

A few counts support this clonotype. The CDR3 region is CASSLGVPGADTQYF. In DNA, the CDR3 is TGTGCCAGCAGCTTAGGAGTTCCTGGGGCAGATACGCAGTATTTT. The rearrangement uses TRBV7-2 and TRBJ2-3, with D unresolved. The CDR3 is 15 amino acids. In germline, CDR1 is SGHTA, CDR2 FQGNSA. V was pared by 1 base and J by 4 bases, with 12 bases between. Full variable domain (outside the CDR3, taken from reference TRBV7-2 and TRBJ2-3): GAGVSQSPSNKVTEKGKDVELRCDPISGHTALYWYRQSLGQGLEFLIYFQGNSAPDKSGLPSDRFSAERTGGSVSTLTIQRTQQEDSAVYLCASSLGVPGADTQYFGPGTRLTVL.

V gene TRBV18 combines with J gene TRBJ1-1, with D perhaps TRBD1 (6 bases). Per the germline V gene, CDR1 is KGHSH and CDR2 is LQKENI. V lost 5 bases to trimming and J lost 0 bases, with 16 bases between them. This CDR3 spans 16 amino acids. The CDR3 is CASSESGAQMNTEAFF. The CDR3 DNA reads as TGTGCCAGCTCAGAATCAGGGGCCCAGATGAACACTGAAGCTTTCTTT.

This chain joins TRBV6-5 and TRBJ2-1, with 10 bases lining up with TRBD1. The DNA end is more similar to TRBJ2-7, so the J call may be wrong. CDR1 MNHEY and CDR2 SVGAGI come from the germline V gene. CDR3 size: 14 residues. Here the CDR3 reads CASRRGQGGHEQYF. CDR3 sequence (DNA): TGTGCCAGCAGGAGAGGACAGGGGGGCCACGAGCAGTACTTC.

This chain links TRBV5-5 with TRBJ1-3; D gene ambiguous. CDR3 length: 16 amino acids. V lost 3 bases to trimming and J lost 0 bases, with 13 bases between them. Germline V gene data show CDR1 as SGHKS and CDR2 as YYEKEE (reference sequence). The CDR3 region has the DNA TGTGCCAGCAGCTGGGTGGCGAGAGACTCTGGAAACACCATATATTTT. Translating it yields CASSWVARDSGNTIYF.

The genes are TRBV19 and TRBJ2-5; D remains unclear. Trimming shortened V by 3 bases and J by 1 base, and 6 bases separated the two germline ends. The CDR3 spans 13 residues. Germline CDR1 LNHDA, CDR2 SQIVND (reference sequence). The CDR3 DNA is TGTGCCAGTAGTATCGGCAGCCAAGAGACCCAGTACTTC. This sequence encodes CASSIGSQETQYF.

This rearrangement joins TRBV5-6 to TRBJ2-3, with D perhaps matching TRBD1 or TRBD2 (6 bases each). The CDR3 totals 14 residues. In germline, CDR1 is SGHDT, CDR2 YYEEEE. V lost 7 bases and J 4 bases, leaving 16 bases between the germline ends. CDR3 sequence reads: CASRGTGAADTQYF. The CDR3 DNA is TGTGCCAGCCGGGGGACGGGGGCAGCAGATACGCAGTATTTT.

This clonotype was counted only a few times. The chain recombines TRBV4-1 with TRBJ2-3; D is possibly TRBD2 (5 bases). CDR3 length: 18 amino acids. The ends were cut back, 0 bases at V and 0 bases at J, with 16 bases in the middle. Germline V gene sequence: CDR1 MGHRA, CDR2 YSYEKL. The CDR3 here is CASSQEMGASPSTDTQYF. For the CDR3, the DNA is TGCGCCAGCAGCCAAGAGATGGGAGCCTCCCCTAGCACAGATACGCAGTATTTT.

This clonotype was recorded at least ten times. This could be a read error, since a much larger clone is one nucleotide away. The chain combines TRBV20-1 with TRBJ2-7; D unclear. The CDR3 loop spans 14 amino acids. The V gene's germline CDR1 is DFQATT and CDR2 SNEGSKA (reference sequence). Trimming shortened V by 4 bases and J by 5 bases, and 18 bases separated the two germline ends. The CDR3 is CSAKRRPMGHEQYF. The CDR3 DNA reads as TGCAGTGCTAAGCGCCGACCCATGGGCCACGAGCAGTACTTC.

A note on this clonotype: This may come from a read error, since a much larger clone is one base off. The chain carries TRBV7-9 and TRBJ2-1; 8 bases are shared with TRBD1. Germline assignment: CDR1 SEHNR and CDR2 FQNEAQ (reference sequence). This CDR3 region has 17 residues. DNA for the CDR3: TGTGCCGGCAGTTCCGGCCGAGGGAGCAGGGGGCAGAATGAGCAGTTCTTC. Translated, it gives CAGSSGRGSRGQNEQFF.

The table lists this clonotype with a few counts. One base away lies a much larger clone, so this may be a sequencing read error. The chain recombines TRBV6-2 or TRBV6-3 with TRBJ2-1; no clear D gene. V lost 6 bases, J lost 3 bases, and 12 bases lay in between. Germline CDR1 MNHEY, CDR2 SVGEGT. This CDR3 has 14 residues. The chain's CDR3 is CASRYGPNYNEQFF. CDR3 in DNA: TGTGCCAGCAGGTACGGGCCAAACTACAATGAGCAGTTCTTC.

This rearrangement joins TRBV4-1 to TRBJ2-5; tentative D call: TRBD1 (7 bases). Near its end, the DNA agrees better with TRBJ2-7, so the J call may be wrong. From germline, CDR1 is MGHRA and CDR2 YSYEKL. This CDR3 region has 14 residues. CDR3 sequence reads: CASERGDRYYEQYF. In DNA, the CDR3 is TGCGCCAGCGAAAGGGGGGACAGATACTACGAGCAGTACTTC.

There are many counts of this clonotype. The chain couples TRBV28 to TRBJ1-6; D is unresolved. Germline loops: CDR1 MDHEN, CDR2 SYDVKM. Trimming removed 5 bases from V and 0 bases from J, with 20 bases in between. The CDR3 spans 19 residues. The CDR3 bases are TGTGCCAGCAGTCGGCAGATCACTGTATGGGGCTCCTATAATTCACCCCTCCACTTT. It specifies CASSRQITVWGSYNSPLHF.

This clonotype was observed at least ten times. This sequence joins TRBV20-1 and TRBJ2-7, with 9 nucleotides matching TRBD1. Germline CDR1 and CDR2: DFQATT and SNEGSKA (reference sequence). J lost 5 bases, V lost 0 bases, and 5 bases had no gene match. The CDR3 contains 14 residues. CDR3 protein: CSARDGTGGDEQYF. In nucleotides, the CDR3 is TGCAGTGCTAGAGATGGTACAGGGGGCGACGAGCAGTACTTC.

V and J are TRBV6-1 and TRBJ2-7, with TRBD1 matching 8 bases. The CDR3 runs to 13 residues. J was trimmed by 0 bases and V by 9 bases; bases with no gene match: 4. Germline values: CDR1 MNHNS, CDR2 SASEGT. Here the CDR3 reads CASNRGSSYEQYF. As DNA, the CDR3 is TGTGCCAGTAACAGGGGGAGCTCCTACGAGCAGTACTTC.

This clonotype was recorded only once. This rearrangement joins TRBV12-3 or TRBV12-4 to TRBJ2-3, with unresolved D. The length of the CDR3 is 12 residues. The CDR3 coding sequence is TGTGCTGGCAGAGCACGGAGAGATGTGCAGTATTTT. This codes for CAGRARRDVQYF.

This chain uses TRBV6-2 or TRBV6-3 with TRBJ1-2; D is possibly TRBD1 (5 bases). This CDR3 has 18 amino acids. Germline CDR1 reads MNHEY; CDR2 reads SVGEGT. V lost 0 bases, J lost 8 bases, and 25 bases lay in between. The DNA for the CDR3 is TGTGCCAGCAGTTACTCGGCCACCCGGGGACGGCCCACTGGGGGCTACACCTTC. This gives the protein CASSYSATRGRPTGGYTF.

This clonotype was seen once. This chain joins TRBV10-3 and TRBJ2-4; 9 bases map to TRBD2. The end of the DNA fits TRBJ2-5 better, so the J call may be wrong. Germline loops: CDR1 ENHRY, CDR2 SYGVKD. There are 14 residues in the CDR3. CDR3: CAGGLAGAQETQYF. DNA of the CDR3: TGTGCCGGCGGATTAGCGGGGGCCCAAGAGACCCAGTACTTC.

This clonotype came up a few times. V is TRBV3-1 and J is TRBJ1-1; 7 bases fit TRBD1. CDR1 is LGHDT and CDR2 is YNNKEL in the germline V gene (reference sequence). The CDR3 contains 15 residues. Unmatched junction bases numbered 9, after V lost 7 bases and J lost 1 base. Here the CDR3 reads CASTPQGPRNTEAFF. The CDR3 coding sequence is TGTGCCAGCACCCCACAGGGGCCGAGGAACACTGAAGCTTTCTTT.

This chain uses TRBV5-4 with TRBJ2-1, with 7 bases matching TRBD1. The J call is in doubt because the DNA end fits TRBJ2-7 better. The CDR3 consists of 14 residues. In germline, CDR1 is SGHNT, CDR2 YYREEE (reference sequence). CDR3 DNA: TGTGCCAGCAGCACAGGGGTTCCGGGCTACGAGCAGTACTTC. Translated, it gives CASSTGVPGYEQYF.

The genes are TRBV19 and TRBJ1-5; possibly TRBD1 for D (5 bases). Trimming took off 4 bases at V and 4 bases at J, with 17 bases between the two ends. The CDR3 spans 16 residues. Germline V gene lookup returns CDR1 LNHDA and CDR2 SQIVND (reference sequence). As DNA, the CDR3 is TGTGCCAGTAGTAGCCTAATCAACAGGAGGAATCAGCCCCAGCATTTT. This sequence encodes CASSSLINRRNQPQHF. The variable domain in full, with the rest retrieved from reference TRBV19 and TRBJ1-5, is DGGITQSPKYLFRKEGQNVTLSCEQNLNHDAMYWYRQDPGQGLRLIYYSQIVNDFQKGDIAEGYSVSREKKESFPLTVTSAQKNPTAFYLCASSSLINRRNQPQHFGDGTRLSIL.

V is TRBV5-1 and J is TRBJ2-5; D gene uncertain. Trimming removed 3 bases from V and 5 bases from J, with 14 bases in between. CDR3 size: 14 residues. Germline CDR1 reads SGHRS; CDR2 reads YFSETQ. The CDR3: CASSWLYPAETQYF. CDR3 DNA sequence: TGCGCCAGCAGCTGGCTTTACCCAGCGGAGACCCAGTACTTC.

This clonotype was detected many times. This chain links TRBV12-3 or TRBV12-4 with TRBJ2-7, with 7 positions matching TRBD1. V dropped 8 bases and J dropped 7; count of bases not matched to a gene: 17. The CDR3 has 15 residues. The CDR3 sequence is CASRRLQSGGGEQYF. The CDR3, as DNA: TGTGCCAGCCGTCGCCTCCAATCAGGGGGTGGAGAGCAGTACTTC.

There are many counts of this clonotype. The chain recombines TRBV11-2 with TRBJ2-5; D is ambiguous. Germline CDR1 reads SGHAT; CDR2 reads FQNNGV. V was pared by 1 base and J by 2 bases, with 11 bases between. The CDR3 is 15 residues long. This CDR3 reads CASSLVRSVQETQYF. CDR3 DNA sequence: TGTGCCAGCAGCTTAGTTAGGTCGGTTCAAGAGACCCAGTACTTC.

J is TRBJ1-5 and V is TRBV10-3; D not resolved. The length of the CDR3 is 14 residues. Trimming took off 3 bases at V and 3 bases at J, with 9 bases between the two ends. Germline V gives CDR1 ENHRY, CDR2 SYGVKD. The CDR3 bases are TGTGCCATCAGTGACCCCGGAATCAATCAGCCCCAGCATTTT. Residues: CAISDPGINQPQHF.

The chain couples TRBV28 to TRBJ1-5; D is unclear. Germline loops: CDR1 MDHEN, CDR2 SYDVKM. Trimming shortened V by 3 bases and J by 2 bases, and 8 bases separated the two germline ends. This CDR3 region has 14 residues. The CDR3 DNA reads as TGTGCCAGCAGTTTCTTCTGGGGCAATCAGCCCCAGCATTTT. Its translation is CASSFFWGNQPQHF.

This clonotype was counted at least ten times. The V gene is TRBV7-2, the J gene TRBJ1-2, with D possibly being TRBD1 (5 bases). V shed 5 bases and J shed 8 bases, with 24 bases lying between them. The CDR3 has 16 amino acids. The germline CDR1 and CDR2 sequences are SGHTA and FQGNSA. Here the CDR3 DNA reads TGTGCCAGCAGCCTTGGGAGACAGCGTAGGACATGGGGCTACACCTTC. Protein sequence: CASSLGRQRRTWGYTF.

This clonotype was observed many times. The CDR3, as DNA: TGCAGTGCTGAACAACAGGGATGGCAGCCCCAGCATTTT. Translating gives CSAEQQGWQPQHF. The gene calls are TRBV20-1 and TRBJ1-5; D may be TRBD1 (6 bases). This CDR3 is built from 13 residues. Looked up from germline, CDR1 is DFQATT and CDR2 is SNEGSKA (reference sequence). V was trimmed by 5 bases and J by 7 bases, leaving 15 bases between them.